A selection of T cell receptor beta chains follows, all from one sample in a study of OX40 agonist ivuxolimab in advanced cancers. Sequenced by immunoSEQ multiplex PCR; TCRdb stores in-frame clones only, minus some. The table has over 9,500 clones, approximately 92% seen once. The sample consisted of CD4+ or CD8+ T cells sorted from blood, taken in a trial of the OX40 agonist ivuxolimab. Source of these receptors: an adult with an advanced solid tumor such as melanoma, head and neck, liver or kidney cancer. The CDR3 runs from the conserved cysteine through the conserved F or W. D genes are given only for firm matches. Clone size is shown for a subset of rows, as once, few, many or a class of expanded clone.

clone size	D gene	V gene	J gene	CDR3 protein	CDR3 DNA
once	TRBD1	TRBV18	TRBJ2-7	CASSPGTGYEQYF	TGTGCCAGCTCACCTGGGACAGGGTACGAGCAGTACTTC
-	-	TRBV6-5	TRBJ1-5	CASSSGQGQPQHF	-
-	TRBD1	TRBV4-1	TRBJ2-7	CASSPGQGSYEQYF	TGCGCCAGCAGCCCGGGACAGGGTTCCTACGAGCAGTACTTC
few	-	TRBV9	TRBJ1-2	CASSPRDTVNYGYTF	TGTGCCAGCAGCCCAAGGGACACCGTTAACTATGGCTACACCTTC
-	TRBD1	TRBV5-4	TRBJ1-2	CASSRPNDRVSYGYTF	TGTGCCAGCAGCAGACCTAATGACAGGGTATCGTATGGCTACACCTTC
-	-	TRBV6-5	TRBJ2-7	CASSYSWGLNSYEQYF	TGTGCCAGCAGTTACTCATGGGGCCTTAACTCCTACGAGCAGTACTTC
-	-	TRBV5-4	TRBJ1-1	CASSLGGNTEAFF	TGTGCCAGCAGCTTGGGCGGGAACACTGAAGCTTTCTTT
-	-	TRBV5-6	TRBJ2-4	CASSLEGAKNIQYF	TGTGCCAGCAGCTTGGAGGGGGCCAAAAACATTCAGTACTTC
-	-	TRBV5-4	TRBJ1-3	CASSLAGSSSSGNTIYF	TGTGCCAGCAGCTTGGCCGGCAGTTCTTCCTCTGGAAACACCATATATTTT
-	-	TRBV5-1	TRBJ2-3	CASSPSTDTQYF	TGCGCCAGCAGCCCCTCCACAGATACGCAGTATTTT
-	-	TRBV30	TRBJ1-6	CAWSVGSPLHF	TGTGCCTGGAGTGTCGGCTCACCCCTCCACTTT
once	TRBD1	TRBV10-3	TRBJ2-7	CAIKPGQRSYEQYF	TGTGCCATCAAACCGGGACAGCGGTCCTACGAGCAGTACTTC
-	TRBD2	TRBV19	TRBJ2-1	CASSIGLAGGISYNEQFF	TGTGCCAGTAGTATCGGACTAGCGGGAGGCATCTCCTACAATGAGCAGTTCTTC
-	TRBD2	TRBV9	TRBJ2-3	CASSPVGLDTDTQYF	TGTGCCAGCAGCCCAGTGGGACTAGACACAGATACGCAGTATTTT
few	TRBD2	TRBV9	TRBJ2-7	CASSPGLAVEQYF	TGTGCCAGCAGCCCTGGACTAGCGGTGGAGCAGTACTTC
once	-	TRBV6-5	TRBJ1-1	CASSYSSGSATEAFF	TGTGCCAGCAGTTACTCATCAGGCTCGGCCACTGAAGCTTTCTTT
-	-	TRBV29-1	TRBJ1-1	CSVVNTEAFF	TGCAGCGTTGTAAACACTGAAGCTTTCTTT
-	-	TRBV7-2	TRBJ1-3	CASSSEWGRNTIYF	TGTGCCAGCAGCTCCGAGTGGGGCAGAAACACCATATATTTT
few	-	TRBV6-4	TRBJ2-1	CASSDGRYNEQFF	TGTGCCAGCAGTGACGGACGCTACAATGAGCAGTTCTTC
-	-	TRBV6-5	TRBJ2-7	CASSSGGQYF	TGTGCCAGCAGTTCTGGGGGGCAGTACTTC
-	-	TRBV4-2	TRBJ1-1	CASSQDGVTEAFF	TGTGCCAGCAGCCAAGACGGGGTCACTGAAGCTTTCTTT
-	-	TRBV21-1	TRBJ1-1	CASSKDKGDTEAFF	TGTGCCAGCAGCAAAGATAAGGGCGACACTGAAGCTTTCTTT
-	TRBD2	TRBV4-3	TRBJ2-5	CASSQLSGGETQYF	TGCGCCAGCAGCCAACTTAGCGGGGGAGAGACCCAGTACTTC
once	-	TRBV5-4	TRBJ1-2	CASSLGVGDYGYTF	TGTGCCAGCAGCTTGGGGGTGGGAGACTATGGCTACACCTTC
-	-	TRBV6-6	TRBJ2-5	CASTKRAAETQYF	TGTGCCAGCACCAAAAGGGCCGCTGAGACCCAGTACTTC
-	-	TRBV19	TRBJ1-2	CASTEWMSLNYGYTF	TGTGCCAGTACGGAGTGGATGAGCCTTAACTATGGCTACACCTTC
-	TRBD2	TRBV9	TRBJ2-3	CASSVGRASGTTDTQYF	TGTGCCAGCAGCGTAGGTAGGGCTAGCGGGACCACAGATACGCAGTATTTT
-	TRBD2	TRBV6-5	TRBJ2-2	CASSGLAGNTGELFF	TGTGCCAGCAGTGGTCTAGCGGGAAACACCGGGGAGCTGTTTTTT
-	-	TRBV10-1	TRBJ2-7	CASSEFGPGLYEQYF	TGCGCCAGCAGTGAGTTTGGGCCTGGGCTGTACGAGCAGTACTTC
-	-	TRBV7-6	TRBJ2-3	CASSLGDRTDTQYF	TGTGCCAGCAGCCTAGGGGACCGCACAGATACGCAGTATTTT
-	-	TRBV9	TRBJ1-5	CASSAQGLNQPQHF	TGTGCCAGCAGCGCCCAGGGCTTGAATCAGCCCCAGCATTTT
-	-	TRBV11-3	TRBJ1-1	CASSTPPTELRYTEAFF	TGTGCCAGCAGCACGCCGCCGACAGAGCTTCGGTACACTGAAGCTTTCTTT
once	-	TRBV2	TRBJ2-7	CASMGLAPHEQYF	TGTGCCAGCATGGGGCTAGCCCCCCACGAGCAGTACTTC
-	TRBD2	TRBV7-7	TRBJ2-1	CASSATTSGRDPPTNEQFF	TGTGCCAGCAGCGCAACGACTAGCGGGAGGGACCCGCCGACCAATGAGCAGTTCTTC
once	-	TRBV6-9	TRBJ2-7	CAWRSGEQYF	TGTGCCTGGAGGAGCGGCGAGCAGTACTTC
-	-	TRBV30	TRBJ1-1	CAWSVGDTEAFF	TGTGCCTGGAGTGTCGGGGACACTGAAGCTTTCTTT
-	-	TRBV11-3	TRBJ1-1	CASMGVNTEAFF	TGTGCCAGCATGGGGGTCAACACTGAAGCTTTCTTT
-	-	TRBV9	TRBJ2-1	CASSVDLGNNEQFF	TGTGCCAGCAGCGTAGATCTAGGCAACAATGAGCAGTTCTTC
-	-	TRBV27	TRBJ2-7	CASSLGGGPYEQYF	TGTGCCAGCAGCCTCGGTGGCGGCCCCTACGAGCAGTACTTC
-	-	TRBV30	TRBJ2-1	CAYRPSSYNEQFF	TGTGCGTACCGTCCAAGCTCCTACAATGAGCAGTTCTTC
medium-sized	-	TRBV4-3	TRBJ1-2	CASSQDYYGAYGYTF	TGCGCCAGCAGCCAAGATTATTACGGGGCTTATGGCTACACCTTC
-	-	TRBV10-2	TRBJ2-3	CASSAAGAVYTQYF	TGCGCCAGCAGTGCTGCGGGGGCTGTTTATACGCAGTATTTT
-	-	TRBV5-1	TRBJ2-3	CASSLVLNTPTDTQYF	TGCGCCAGCAGCTTGGTACTAAATACCCCCACAGATACGCAGTATTTT
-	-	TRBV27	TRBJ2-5	CASSLVSGEETQYF	TGTGCCAGCAGTTTAGTGTCCGGAGAAGAGACCCAGTACTTC
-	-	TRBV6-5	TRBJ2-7	CASSYAQGYEQYF	TGTGCCAGCAGTTACGCACAGGGTTACGAGCAGTACTTC
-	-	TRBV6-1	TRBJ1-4	CASSVLRGAHNEKLFF	TGTGCCAGCAGTGTTCTCAGGGGAGCCCATAATGAAAAACTGTTTTTT
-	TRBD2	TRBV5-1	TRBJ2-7	CATRGGGRAGHEQYF	TGCGCCACCCGTGGGGGAGGGAGGGCCGGGCACGAGCAGTACTTC
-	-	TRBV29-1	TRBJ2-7	CSVGSGYEQYF	TGCAGCGTTGGGTCGGGCTACGAGCAGTACTTC
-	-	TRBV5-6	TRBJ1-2	CASSSETVYGYTF	TGTGCCAGCAGCTCCGAGACAGTCTATGGCTACACCTTC
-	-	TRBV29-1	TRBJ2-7	CSVDSDGYEQYF	TGCAGCGTTGACAGCGATGGCTACGAGCAGTACTTC
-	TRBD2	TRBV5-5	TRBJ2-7	CASSRLAGAYEQYF	TGTGCCAGCAGCCGACTAGCGGGAGCATACGAGCAGTACTTC
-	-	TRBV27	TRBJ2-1	CASSLVLGRASEQFF	TGTGCCAGCAGTTTGGTGTTGGGCAGGGCGAGTGAGCAGTTCTTC